The 13 T cell receptor beta chains below were found in one sample sequenced in a study of identical twins. Each CDR3 protein gets one entry after TCRdb re-called the 5' RACE reads with MiXCR. This sample carries a few hundred thousand distinct CDR3 sequences, about 10% of them seen once, and the ten largest clones take more than 8.5%. Sequencing used memory T cells sorted from blood. The receptors stem from a man aged 45-60 years in good health.

This clonotype has only a few counts. The CDR3 nucleotides are TGCAGTGCTAGCCGGACTAGCGGGAGGGGAGAGCAGTACTTC. It encodes CSASRTSGRGEQYF. The chain has TRBV20-1 and TRBJ2-7; 15 bases fit TRBD2. Germline V gene data show CDR1 as DFQATT and CDR2 as SNEGSKA (reference sequence). The CDR3 contains 14 residues. V trimming: 3 bases; J trimming: 7 bases; junction bases outside the gene matches: 4.

This clonotype was detected only a few times. The chain uses TRBV5-6 and TRBJ1-4; the match to TRBD1 covers 10 bases. Germline V lookup: CDR1 SGHDT, CDR2 YYEEEE. The CDR3 loop spans 14 amino acids. The ends lost 4 bases at V and 9 bases at J; junction bases unmatched: 6. The CDR3 region is CASSRRDRGQKLFF. In DNA, the CDR3 is TGTGCCAGCAGCCGCCGGGACAGGGGACAAAAACTGTTTTTT.

This clonotype has more than one count but fewer than ten. This chain links TRBV7-2 with TRBJ2-6, with D possibly matching TRBD1 (5 bases). Between the trimmed V and J ends, which lost 5 bases and 12 bases, there was a span of 20 bases. Per germline, CDR1 SGHTA and CDR2 FQGNSA. This CDR3 is built from 15 residues. CDR3 region: CASSVGALDSSVLTF. The DNA for the CDR3 is TGTGCCAGCAGCGTAGGGGCACTCGACTCAAGCGTCCTGACTTTC.

This clonotype turned up a few times. This chain links TRBV28 with TRBJ2-1, with 9 positions matching TRBD1. The CDR3 has 16 amino acids. CDR1 and CDR2 (germline): MDHEN, SYDVKM. V lost 5 bases and J lost 1; bases outside the gene matches: 6. CDR3: CASSPHRGLSYNEQFF. CDR3 in DNA: TGTGCCAGCAGTCCCCACAGGGGGCTGTCCTACAATGAGCAGTTCTTC.

This clonotype was detected ten times or more. CDR3: CASSRSGSSGETQYF. CDR3 nucleotides: TGCGCCAGCAGTCGCAGCGGCTCGTCGGGAGAGACCCAGTACTTC. This chain uses TRBV5-1 with TRBJ2-5, with D possibly being TRBD2 (5 bases). Looked up from germline, CDR1 is SGHRS and CDR2 is YFSETQ. The CDR3 is made up of 15 amino acids. V was shortened by 5 bases and J by 4 bases, with 18 bases between the two germline ends.

The V gene is TRBV28, the J gene TRBJ2-7; D unresolved. Germline CDR1 and CDR2: MDHEN and SYDVKM. This CDR3 has 12 residues. V lost 3 bases, J lost 2 bases, and 5 bases lay in between. The CDR3 bases are TGTGCCAGCAGTTTGCACACCTACGAGCAGTACTTC. The encoded protein is CASSLHTYEQYF.

This clonotype has only a few counts. Here the CDR3 reads CASSQGRGQSSYNEQFF. The CDR3 DNA reads as TGCGCCAGCAGCCAAGGGCGGGGACAAAGCTCCTACAATGAGCAGTTCTTC. The chain joins TRBV4-1 to TRBJ2-1; D assignment may be TRBD1 or TRBD2 (6 bases each). CDR1 and CDR2 (germline): MGHRA, YSYEKL. The ends were cut back, 1 base at V and 0 bases at J, with 13 bases in the middle. The CDR3 contains 17 residues.

This clonotype was observed at least ten times. This rearrangement joins TRBV28 to TRBJ2-3; TRBD2 matches 10 bases. V was pared by 1 base and J by 1 base, with 2 bases of the junction left unmatched. The CDR3 spans 16 residues. Per germline, CDR1 MDHEN and CDR2 SYDVKM. The CDR3 bases are TGTGCCAGCAGTTTATCCCTAGCGGGGGGCACAGATACGCAGTATTTT. It translates to CASSLSLAGGTDTQYF.

There are many counts of this clonotype. V usage is TRBV12-3 or TRBV12-4 and J usage is TRBJ2-3, with 9 positions matching TRBD1. J lost 3 bases, V lost 6 bases, and 7 bases had no gene match. The CDR3 extends over 15 amino acids. The CDR3 is CASRPGTGLTDTQYF. The CDR3 DNA reads as TGTGCCAGCAGACCCGGGACAGGGCTAACAGATACGCAGTATTTT.

In this sample, this clonotype turned up many times. This chain connects TRBV4-3 to TRBJ2-2, with 7 bases identical to TRBD2. Looked up from germline, CDR1 is LGHNA and CDR2 is YSLEER. The CDR3 loop spans 13 amino acids. V was pared by 11 bases and J by 1 base, with 4 bases of the junction left unmatched. The CDR3 bases are TGCGCCGTCGGGGGGATGAACACCGGGGAGCTGTTTTTT. Translation: CAVGGMNTGELFF.

The chain is built from TRBV9 and TRBJ2-5, with a possible D match to TRBD1 (5 bases). Deletions cut 2 bases from V and 5 bases from J, with 10 bases between. Germline V lookup: CDR1 SGDLS, CDR2 YYNGEE. The CDR3 is 13 amino acids. The DNA of the CDR3 is TGTGCCAGCAGCGTCTCCAGACAGGAGACCCAGTACTTC. It translates to CASSVSRQETQYF. The whole variable domain, filled in from reference TRBV9 and TRBJ2-5, reads DSGVTQTPKHLITATGQRVTLRCSPRSGDLSVYWYQQSLDQGLQFLIQYYNGEERAKGNILERFSAQQFPDLHSELNLSSLELGDSALYFCASSVSRQETQYFGPGTRLLVL.

This CDR3 reads CAISPGTDQPQHF. For the CDR3, the DNA is TGTGCCATCAGCCCCGGGACAGATCAGCCCCAGCATTTT. V and J are TRBV10-3 and TRBJ1-5, with 7 bases fitting TRBD1. With 6 bases clipped from V and 5 bases from J, the junction kept 4 bases outside the gene matches. CDR3 length equals 13 residues. The germline gives CDR1 ENHRY, CDR2 SYGVKD.

This clonotype was seen at least ten times. The chain's CDR3 is CASSVKYSTDTQYF. In DNA, the CDR3 is TGTGCCAGCAGTGTTAAATATAGCACAGATACGCAGTATTTT. This sequence joins TRBV25-1 and TRBJ2-3; D gene unclear. The germline V gene encodes CDR1 MGHDK and CDR2 SYGVNS. The CDR3 has 14 amino acids. With 4 bases removed from V and 0 bases from J, the gap between germline ends came to 8 bases.